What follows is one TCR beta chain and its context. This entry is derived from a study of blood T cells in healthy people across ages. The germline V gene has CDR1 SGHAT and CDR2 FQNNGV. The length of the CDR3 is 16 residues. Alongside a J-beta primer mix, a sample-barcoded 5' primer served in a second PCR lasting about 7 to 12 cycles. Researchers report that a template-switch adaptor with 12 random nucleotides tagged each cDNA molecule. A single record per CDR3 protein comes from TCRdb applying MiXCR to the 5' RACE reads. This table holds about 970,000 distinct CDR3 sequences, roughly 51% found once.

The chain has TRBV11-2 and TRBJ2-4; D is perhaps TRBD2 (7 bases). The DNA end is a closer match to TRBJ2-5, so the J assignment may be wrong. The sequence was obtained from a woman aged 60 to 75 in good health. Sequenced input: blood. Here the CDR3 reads CASSRTGTGGRETQYF. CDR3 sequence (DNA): TGTGCCAGCAGCCGTACAGGGACGGGGGGTAGAGAGACCCAGTACTTC.